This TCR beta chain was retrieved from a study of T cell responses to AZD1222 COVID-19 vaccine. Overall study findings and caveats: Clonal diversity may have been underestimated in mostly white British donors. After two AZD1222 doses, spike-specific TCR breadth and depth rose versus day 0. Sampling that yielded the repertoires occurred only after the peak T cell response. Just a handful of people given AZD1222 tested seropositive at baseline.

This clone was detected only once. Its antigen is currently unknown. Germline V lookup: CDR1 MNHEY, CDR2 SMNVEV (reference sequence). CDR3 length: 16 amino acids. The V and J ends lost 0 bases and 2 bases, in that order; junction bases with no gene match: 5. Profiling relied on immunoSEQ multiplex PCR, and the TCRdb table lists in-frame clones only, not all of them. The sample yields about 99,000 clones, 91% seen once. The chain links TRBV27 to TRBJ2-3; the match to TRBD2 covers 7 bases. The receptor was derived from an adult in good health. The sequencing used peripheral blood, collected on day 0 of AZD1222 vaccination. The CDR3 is CASSLSGGRNTDTQYF. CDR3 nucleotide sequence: TGTGCCAGCAGTTTATCGGGGGGGAGGAACACAGATACGCAGTATTTT.